A selection of T cell receptor beta chains follows, all from one sample in a study of T cell repertoires in cytomegalovirus infection. TCRdb re-derived calls from the reads in MiXCR, one entry per CDR3 protein. The sample has approximately 500,000 distinct CDR3 sequences, roughly 10% seen once. The sample was PBMCs. These receptors all come from a human donor in good health (CMV status not recorded). Some clones in this sample may be carry-over from other donors' samples. The CDR3 runs from the conserved cysteine through the conserved F or W. The order of the fields is D gene, J gene, clone size, V gene, CDR3 protein, CDR3 DNA. A D gene is named only where the DNA matches it firmly. Clone size is stated in some rows and not others, as once, few, many or a class when expanded.

TRBD1 | TRBJ1-4 | - | TRBV5-1 | CASSLQGNQLEKLFF | TGCGCCAGCAGCTTACAGGGGAATCAGTTGGAAAAACTGTTTTTT
- | TRBJ1-5 | many | TRBV7-8 | CASSPWDTSNQPQHF | TGTGCCAGCAGCCCTTGGGACACTAGCAATCAGCCCCAGCATTTT
TRBD1 | TRBJ1-6 | many | TRBV7-2 | CASSPRTGHSPLHF | TGTGCCAGCAGCCCCCGGACAGGGCATTCACCCCTCCACTTT
TRBD2 | TRBJ2-3 | many | TRBV7-3 | CASSLMAGGDTQYF | TGTGCCAGCAGCTTAATGGCGGGAGGAGATACGCAGTATTTT
- | TRBJ2-7 | many | TRBV19 | CASSIFLQDEQYF | TGTGCCAGTAGTATCTTTCTCCAGGACGAGCAGTACTTC
- | TRBJ1-2 | few | TRBV28 | CASSLRPGQRQSYGYTF | TGTGCCAGCAGCCTAAGACCTGGACAGCGACAATCCTATGGCTACACCTTC
- | TRBJ1-2 | many | TRBV18 | CASSPQTVNYGYTF | TGTGCCAGCTCACCCCAGACAGTAAACTATGGCTACACCTTC
TRBD2 | TRBJ2-5 | many | TRBV11-2 | CASSFISRISGSETQYF | TGTGCCAGCAGCTTTATCTCACGGATTAGCGGGAGCGAGACCCAGTACTTC
- | TRBJ2-3 | many | TRBV7-9 | CASSPLDTGFTDTQYF | TGTGCCAGCAGCCCGTTGGACACGGGATTTACAGATACGCAGTATTTT
- | TRBJ1-5 | many | TRBV7-2 | CASSLDRSGQPQHF | TGTGCCAGCAGCCTCGACAGGTCAGGTCAGCCCCAGCATTTT
- | TRBJ2-1 | many | TRBV29-1 | CSVEDWTTGNEQFF | TGCAGCGTTGAAGATTGGACCACAGGGAACGAGCAGTTCTTC
- | TRBJ2-7 | many | TRBV7-8 | CASSSRGTRSYEQYF | TGTGCCAGCAGTTCTCGTGGGACACGCTCCTACGAGCAGTACTTC
- | TRBJ2-1 | few | TRBV9 | CASSVGASANNEQFF | TGTGCCAGCAGCGTAGGGGCTAGCGCTAACAATGAGCAGTTCTTC
- | TRBJ2-7 | few | TRBV7-9 | CASSLGDGSWYF | TGTGCCAGCAGCTTAGGGGACGGCAGTTGGTACTTC
- | TRBJ2-3 | - | TRBV18 | CASSPSAGVTDTQYF | TGTGCCAGCTCACCATCTGCAGGAGTCACAGATACGCAGTATTTT
- | TRBJ1-5 | - | TRBV15 | CATSRDVGQRQPQHF | TGTGCCACCAGCAGAGATGTCGGGCAGAGACAGCCCCAGCATTTT
- | TRBJ2-1 | many | TRBV7-9 | CASSLGASKYNEQFF | TGTGCCAGCAGCTTAGGGGCTAGCAAGTACAATGAGCAGTTCTTC
- | TRBJ1-1 | - | TRBV5-1 | CASSLYEVTEAFF | TGCGCCAGCAGCTTGTACGAGGTCACTGAAGCTTTCTTT
- | TRBJ2-1 | many | TRBV13 | CASSFTWEGARGNEQFF | TGTGCCAGCAGCTTTACGTGGGAGGGGGCGAGAGGGAATGAGCAGTTCTTC
TRBD1 | TRBJ2-3 | - | TRBV5-1 | CASSRFGTGDNRDTQYF | TGCGCCAGCAGCAGATTCGGGACAGGGGACAACCGGGATACGCAGTATTTT
TRBD1 | TRBJ1-1 | few | TRBV12-5 | CASGLSGTGGTEAFF | TGTGCTAGTGGTCTCTCCGGGACAGGGGGCACTGAAGCTTTCTTT